In its sample, the clone carrying this T cell receptor (beta chain) was seen many times. The CDR3 has 17 residues. With 2 bases clipped from V and 4 bases from J, the junction kept 14 bases outside the gene matches. In germline, CDR1 is SGHRS, CDR2 YFSETQ. Using its own MiXCR run on the PCR reads, TCRdb lists one record per CDR3 protein. Among 79,000 or so distinct CDR3 sequences listed, around a quarter were seen once. The data originate from a study of molecular identifiers for immune sequencing clone quantification. The sequencing sample was made of naive CD8+ T cells from blood, with Jurkat cell RNA spiked in. Subset denoted: FACS-sorted CD8+CD4-CCR7+CD45RA+ naive T cells. This clonotype originated in a human donor in good health. Some libraries in this study had Jurkat cell RNA spiked in. The V gene is TRBV5-1, the J gene TRBJ1-1; TRBD1 agrees at 7 bases. For the CDR3, the DNA is TGCGCCAGCAGCTTAGCCGGACAGGCCCGCACCCCCACTGAAGCTTTCTTT. This encodes CASSLAGQARTPTEAFF.